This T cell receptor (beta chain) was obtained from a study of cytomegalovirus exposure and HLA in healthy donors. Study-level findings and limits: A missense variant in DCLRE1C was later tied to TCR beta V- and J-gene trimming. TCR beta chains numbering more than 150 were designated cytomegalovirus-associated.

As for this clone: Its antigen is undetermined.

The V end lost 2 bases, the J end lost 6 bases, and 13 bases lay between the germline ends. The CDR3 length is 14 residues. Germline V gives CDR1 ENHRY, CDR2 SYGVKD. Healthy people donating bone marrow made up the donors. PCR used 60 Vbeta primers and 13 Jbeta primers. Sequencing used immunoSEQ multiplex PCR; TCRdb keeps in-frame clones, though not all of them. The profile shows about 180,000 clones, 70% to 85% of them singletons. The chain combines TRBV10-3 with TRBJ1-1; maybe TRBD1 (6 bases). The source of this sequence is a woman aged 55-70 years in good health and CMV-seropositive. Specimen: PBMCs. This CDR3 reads CAISEIWEGAEAFF. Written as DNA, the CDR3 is TGTGCCATCAGTGAGATATGGGAGGGGGCTGAAGCTTTCTTT.